A single sample is the source of the 4 T cell receptor beta chains below, sequenced in a study of CD8 T cells in ankylosing spondylitis. TCRdb analysed the 5' RACE reads with MiXCR anew, one entry per CDR3 protein. Among 240,000 or so distinct CDR3 sequences listed, about 10% were seen once. Input material: blood, either unsorted or a sorted T cell fraction (not recorded which). These receptors came from a male donor with ankylosing spondylitis or in good health (not recorded which).

There are many counts of this clonotype. The chain employs TRBV5-1 and TRBJ1-1; 11 nucleotides align to TRBD1. The CDR3 is 15 amino acids. V was pared by 4 bases and J by 2 bases, with 4 bases of the junction left unmatched. Germline CDR1 is SGHRS and CDR2 is YFSETQ. The CDR3 region is CASSPGTGGNTEAFF. The CDR3 DNA is TGCGCCAGCAGCCCGGGGACAGGGGGAAACACTGAAGCTTTCTTT.

This clonotype was observed a few times. The chain links TRBV6-1 to TRBJ2-7; no clear D gene. V lost 4 bases and J 0 bases, leaving 10 bases between the germline ends. Germline CDR1 MNHNS, CDR2 SASEGT. This CDR3 is built from 14 residues. The CDR3 region has the DNA TGTGCCAGCAGTGGTTGGCAGATCTCCTACGAGCAGTACTTC. Translating gives CASSGWQISYEQYF.

This clonotype was found many times. The rearrangement uses TRBV7-2 and TRBJ2-1; TRBD2 aligns across 11 bases. In germline, CDR1 is SGHTA, CDR2 FQGNSA. This CDR3 is 17 amino acids long. Unmatched junction bases numbered 9, after V lost 4 bases and J lost 4 bases. The CDR3 region has the DNA TGTGCCAGCAGCTGGGGGGGGACTAGCGGAGGTTACAATGAGCAGTTCTTC. Residues: CASSWGGTSGGYNEQFF.

The rearrangement links TRBV7-9 to TRBJ2-1, with 8 bases identical to TRBD2. The CDR3 extends over 17 amino acids. Germline CDR1 is SEHNR and CDR2 is FQNEAQ (reference sequence). The V and J ends lost 4 bases and 3 bases, in that order; junction bases with no gene match: 11. CDR3 DNA: TGTGCCAGCAGCTCCTCCACCGGGAGGGGGGACTACAATGAGCAGTTCTTC. Amino acids: CASSSSTGRGDYNEQFF. The full variable domain, in which reference TRBV7-9 and TRBJ2-1 provide the parts outside the CDR3, is DTGVSQNPRHKITKRGQNVTFRCDPISEHNRLYWYRQTLGQGPEFLTYFQNEAQLEKSRLLSDRFSAERPKGSFSTLEIQRTEQGDSAMYLCASSSSTGRGDYNEQFFGPGTRLTVL.